This paragraph reports one T cell receptor beta chain. Its target is not known. This sample was included in a study of shared clonotypes between healthy human individuals. Looking at the study overall: Per donor, three plates held CD4 naive cells, three held CD4 memory, two held CD8 naive and one held CD8 memory.

This table comes from immunoSEQ multiplex PCR, and its TCRdb copy is limited to in-frame clones, with some not included. The profile shows roughly 2.2 million clones, just over 90% of them singletons. Researchers partitioned CD4+ cells into CD45RA+ naive and CD45RA-negative memory subsets. Findings of the study overall: In this cohort, only blood was sampled, and tissue repertoires likely differ. Relative to clonotypes present in all four donors, those not shared had lower generation probabilities.

Germline V gene data show CDR1 as SNHLY and CDR2 as FYNNEI. The CDR3 extends over 12 amino acids. With 7 bases clipped from V and 11 bases from J, the junction kept 8 bases outside the gene matches. The chain links TRBV2 to TRBJ2-3; TRBD2 matches 8 bases. Material: naive CD4+ T cells from PBMCs. Described subset: CD45RA+ positively selected. The receptor comes from a man younger than 30 in good health. Some clones in this sample may be carry-over from other donors' samples. The chain's CDR3 is CASTVAGQGQYF. The CDR3 nucleotides read TGTGCCAGCACCGTAGCGGGGCAAGGGCAGTATTTT.